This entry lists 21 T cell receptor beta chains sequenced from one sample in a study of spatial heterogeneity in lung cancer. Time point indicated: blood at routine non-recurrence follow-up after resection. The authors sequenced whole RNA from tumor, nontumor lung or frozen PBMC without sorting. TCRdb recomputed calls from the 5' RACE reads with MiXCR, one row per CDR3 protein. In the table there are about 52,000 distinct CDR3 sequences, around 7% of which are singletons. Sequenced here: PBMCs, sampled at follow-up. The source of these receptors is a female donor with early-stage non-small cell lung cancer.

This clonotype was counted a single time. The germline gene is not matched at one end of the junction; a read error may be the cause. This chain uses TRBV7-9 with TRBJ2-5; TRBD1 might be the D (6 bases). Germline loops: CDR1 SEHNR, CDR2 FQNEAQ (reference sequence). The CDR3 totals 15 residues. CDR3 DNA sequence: TGTGCCAGCAGCTTAACAACAGGGAGATGGGAGACCCGGTACTTC. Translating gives CASSLTTGRWETRYF.

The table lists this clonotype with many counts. CDR3: CATSRGGVSDGYTF. CDR3 DNA sequence: TGTGCCACCAGTCGGGGCGGTGTGTCGGATGGCTACACCTTC. The chain has TRBV24-1 and TRBJ1-2; maybe TRBD1 (5 bases). Germline CDR1 is KGHDR and CDR2 is SFDVKD. Deletions cut 6 bases from V and 6 bases from J, with 16 bases between. The CDR3 totals 14 residues.

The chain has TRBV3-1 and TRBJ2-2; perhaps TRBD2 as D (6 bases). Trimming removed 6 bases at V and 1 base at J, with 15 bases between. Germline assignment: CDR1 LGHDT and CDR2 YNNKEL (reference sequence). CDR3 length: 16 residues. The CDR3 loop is CASSDRLGRNTGELFF. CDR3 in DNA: TGTGCCAGCAGTGATAGACTAGGTCGGAACACCGGGGAGCTGTTTTTT. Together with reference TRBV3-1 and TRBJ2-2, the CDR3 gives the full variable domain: DTAVSQTPKYLVTQMGNDKSIKCEQNLGHDTMYWYKQDSKKFLKIMFSYNNKELIINETVPNRFSPKSPDKAHLNLHINSLELGDSAVYFCASSDRLGRNTGELFFGEGSRLTVL.

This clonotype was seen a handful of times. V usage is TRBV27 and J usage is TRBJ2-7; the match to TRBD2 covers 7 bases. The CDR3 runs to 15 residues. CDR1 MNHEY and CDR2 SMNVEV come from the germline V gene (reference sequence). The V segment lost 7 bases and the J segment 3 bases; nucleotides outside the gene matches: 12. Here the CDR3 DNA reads TGTGCCAGCACCCTTAAGGGCGGGACTAACTACGAGCAGTACTTC. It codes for CASTLKGGTNYEQYF.

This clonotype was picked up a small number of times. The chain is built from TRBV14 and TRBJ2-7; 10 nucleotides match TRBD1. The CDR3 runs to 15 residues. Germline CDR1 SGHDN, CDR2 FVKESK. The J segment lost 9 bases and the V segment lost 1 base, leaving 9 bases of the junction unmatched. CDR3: CASSQAGTGAGGQYF. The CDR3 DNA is TGTGCCAGCAGCCAAGCCGGGACAGGGGCCGGCGGGCAGTACTTC. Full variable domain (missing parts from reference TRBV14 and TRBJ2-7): EAGVTQFPSHSVIEKGQTVTLRCDPISGHDNLYWYRRVMGKEIKFLLHFVKESKQDESGMPNNRFLAERTGGTYSTLKVQPAELEDSGVYFCASSQAGTGAGGQYFGPGTRLTVT.

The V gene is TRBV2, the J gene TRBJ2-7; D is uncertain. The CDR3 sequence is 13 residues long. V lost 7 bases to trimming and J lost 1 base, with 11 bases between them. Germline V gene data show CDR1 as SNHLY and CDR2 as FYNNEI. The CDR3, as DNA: TGTGCCAGCAAAAACTTCCGGTCCTACGAGCAGTACTTC. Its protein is CASKNFRSYEQYF.

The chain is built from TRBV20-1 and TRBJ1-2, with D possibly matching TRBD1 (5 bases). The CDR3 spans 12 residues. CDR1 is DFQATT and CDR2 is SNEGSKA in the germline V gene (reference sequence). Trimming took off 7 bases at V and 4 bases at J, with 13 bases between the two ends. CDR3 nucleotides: TGCAGTGTAGCAGGACACGGCTATGGCTACACCTTC. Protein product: CSVAGHGYGYTF.

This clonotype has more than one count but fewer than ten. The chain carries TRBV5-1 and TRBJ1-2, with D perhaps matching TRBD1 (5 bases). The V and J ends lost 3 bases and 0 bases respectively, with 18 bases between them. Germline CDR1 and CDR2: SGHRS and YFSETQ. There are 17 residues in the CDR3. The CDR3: CASSWGLGGSANYGYTF. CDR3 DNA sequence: TGCGCCAGCAGCTGGGGCCTCGGCGGGTCCGCTAACTATGGCTACACCTTC.

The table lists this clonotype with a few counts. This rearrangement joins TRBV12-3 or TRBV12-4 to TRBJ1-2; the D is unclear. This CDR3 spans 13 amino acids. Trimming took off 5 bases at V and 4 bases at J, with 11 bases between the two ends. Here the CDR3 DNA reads TGTGCCAGCAGTCCCACTAGCGGCTATGGCTACACCTTC. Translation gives CASSPTSGYGYTF.

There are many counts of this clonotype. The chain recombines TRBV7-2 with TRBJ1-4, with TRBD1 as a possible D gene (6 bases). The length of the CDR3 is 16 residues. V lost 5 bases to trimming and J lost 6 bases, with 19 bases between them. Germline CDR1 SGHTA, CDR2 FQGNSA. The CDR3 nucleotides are TGTGCCAGCAGCCACACTAGGGGGGGGCGCGATGAAAAACTGTTTTTT. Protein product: CASSHTRGGRDEKLFF.

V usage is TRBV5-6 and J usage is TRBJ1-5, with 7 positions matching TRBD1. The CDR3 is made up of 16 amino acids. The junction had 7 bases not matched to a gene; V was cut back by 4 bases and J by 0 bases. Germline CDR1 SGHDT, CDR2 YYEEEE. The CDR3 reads CASSRYTGDSNQPQHF. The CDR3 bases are TGTGCCAGCAGCCGATATACAGGGGATAGCAATCAGCCCCAGCATTTT. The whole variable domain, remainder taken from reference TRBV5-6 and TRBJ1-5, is DAGVTQSPTHLIKTRGQQVTLRCSPKSGHDTVSWYQQALGQGPQFIFQYYEEEERQRGNFPDRFSGHQFPNYSSELNVNALLLGDSALYLCASSRYTGDSNQPQHFGDGTRLSIL.

In DNA form, the CDR3 reads TGTGCCAGCAGTTTAGTCCTTGGGGGGCCCTATGGCTACACCTTC. Its protein is CASSLVLGGPYGYTF. The chain links TRBV12-3 or TRBV12-4 to TRBJ1-2, with a possible D match to TRBD1 (6 bases). This CDR3 has 15 residues. Trimming took 1 base from V and 4 from J, leaving 13 bases between them.

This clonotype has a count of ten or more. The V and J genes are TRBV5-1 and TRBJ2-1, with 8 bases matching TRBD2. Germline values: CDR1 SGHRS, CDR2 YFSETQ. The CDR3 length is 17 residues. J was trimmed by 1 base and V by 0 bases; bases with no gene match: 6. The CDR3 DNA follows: TGCGCCAGCAGCTTGGCCAGCGGGGGAGTTTCCTACAATGAGCAGTTCTTC. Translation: CASSLASGGVSYNEQFF.

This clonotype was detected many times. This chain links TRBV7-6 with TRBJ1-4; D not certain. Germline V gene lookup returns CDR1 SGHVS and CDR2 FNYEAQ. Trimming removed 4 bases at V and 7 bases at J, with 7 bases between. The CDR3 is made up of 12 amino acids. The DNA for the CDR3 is TGTGCCAGCAGCTCCGATCGTGAAAAACTGTTTTTT. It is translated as CASSSDREKLFF.

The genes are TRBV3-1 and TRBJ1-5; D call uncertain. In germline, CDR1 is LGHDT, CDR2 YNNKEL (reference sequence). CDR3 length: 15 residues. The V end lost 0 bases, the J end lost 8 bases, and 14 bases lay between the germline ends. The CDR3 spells CASSQDPRMLEPQHF. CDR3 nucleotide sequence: TGTGCCAGCAGCCAAGACCCTCGGATGCTTGAGCCCCAGCATTTT.

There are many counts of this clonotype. For the CDR3, the DNA is TGTGCCAGCAGTTTTGGAGGCCTGAGCACTGAAGCTTTCTTT. Its protein product is CASSFGGLSTEAFF. The gene calls are TRBV12-3 or TRBV12-4 and TRBJ1-1; no clear D. The CDR3 length is 14 residues. V dropped 3 bases and J dropped 4 bases, with 12 bases sitting between them.

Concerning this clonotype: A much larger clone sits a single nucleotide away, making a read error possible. For the CDR3, the DNA is TGTGCCAGCTCACCCGACAACATAGAACAGCCCCAGCATTTT. It codes for CASSPDNIEQPQHF. The V gene is TRBV18, the J gene TRBJ1-5, with D unclear. CDR3 size: 14 residues. Per the germline V gene, CDR1 is KGHSH and CDR2 is LQKENI. Trimming took off 3 bases at V and 7 bases at J, with 13 bases between the two ends. The full variable domain, with the rest looked up from reference TRBV18 and TRBJ1-5, is NAGVMQNPRHLVRRRGQEARLRCSPMKGHSHVYWYRQLPEEGLKFMVYLQKENIIDESGMPKERFSAEFPKEGPSILRIQQVVRGDSAAYFCASSPDNIEQPQHFGDGTRLSIL.

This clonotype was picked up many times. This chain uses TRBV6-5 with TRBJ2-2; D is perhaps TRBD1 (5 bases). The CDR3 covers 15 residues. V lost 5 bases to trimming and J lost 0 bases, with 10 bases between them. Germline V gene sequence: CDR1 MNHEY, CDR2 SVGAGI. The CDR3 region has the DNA TGTGCCAGCAGTCTTCGACAGTCGAACACCGGGGAGCTGTTTTTT. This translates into CASSLRQSNTGELFF.

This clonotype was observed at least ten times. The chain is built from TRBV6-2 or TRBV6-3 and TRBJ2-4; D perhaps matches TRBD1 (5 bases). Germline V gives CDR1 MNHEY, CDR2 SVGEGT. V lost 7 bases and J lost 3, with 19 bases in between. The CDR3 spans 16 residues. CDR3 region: CASKTGSSLGKNIQYF. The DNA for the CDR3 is TGTGCCAGCAAAACAGGCTCCTCCTTGGGCAAAAACATTCAGTACTTC.

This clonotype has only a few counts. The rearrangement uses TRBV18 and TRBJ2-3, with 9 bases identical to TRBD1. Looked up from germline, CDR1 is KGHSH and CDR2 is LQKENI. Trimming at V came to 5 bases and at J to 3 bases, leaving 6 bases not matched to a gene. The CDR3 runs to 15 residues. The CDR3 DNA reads TGTGCCAGCTCAACAAGACAGGGGGAGACAGATACGCAGTATTTT. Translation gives CASSTRQGETDTQYF.

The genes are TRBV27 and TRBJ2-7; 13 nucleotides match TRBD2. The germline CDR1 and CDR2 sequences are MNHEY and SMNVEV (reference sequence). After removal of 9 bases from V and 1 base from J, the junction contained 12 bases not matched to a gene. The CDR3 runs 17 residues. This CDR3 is CARATSGGPGTSYEQYF. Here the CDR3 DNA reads TGTGCCAGGGCGACTAGCGGGGGGCCTGGCACTTCCTACGAGCAGTACTTC.